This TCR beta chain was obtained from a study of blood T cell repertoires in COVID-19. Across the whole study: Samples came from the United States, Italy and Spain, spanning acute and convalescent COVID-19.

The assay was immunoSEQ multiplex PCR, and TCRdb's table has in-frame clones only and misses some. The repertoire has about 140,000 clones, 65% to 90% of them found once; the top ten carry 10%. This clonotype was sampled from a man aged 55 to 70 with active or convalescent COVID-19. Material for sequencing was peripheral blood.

CDR3 sequence: CAWRRGTGGPYEQYF. The CDR3, as DNA: TGTGCCTGGAGACGAGGAACAGGGGGCCCCTACGAGCAGTACTTC. J is TRBJ2-7 and V is TRBV30, with 9 bases aligning to TRBD1. The CDR3 is 15 amino acids. Per the germline V gene, CDR1 is GTSNPN and CDR2 is SVGIG (reference sequence). The V gene end was trimmed by 3 bases and the J gene end by 2 bases; junction bases not matched to a gene: 8.